This T cell receptor beta chain was observed in a study of blood T cell repertoires in COVID-19. Study as a whole: Acute and convalescent COVID-19 samples came from the United States, Italy and Spain.

Assay used: immunoSEQ multiplex PCR; TCRdb lists only in-frame clones, some missing. The table includes approximately 100,000 clones, around 90% detected once. Germline CDR1 and CDR2: SGHRS and YFSETQ. This CDR3 is built from 13 residues. The germline V and J ends were trimmed by 6 bases and 5 bases, with 15 bases remaining between them. This clone rates as large. The chain is built from TRBV5-1 and TRBJ2-7; perhaps TRBD2 as D (7 bases). Sequencing was done on a sample of peripheral blood. The sequence derives from a human donor with COVID-19, enrolled during active disease. The donor label of this sample is uncertain. CDR3 bases: TGCGCCAGCACCCCCGGGGGGCGAAACGAGCAGTACTTC. It yields the protein CASTPGGRNEQYF.